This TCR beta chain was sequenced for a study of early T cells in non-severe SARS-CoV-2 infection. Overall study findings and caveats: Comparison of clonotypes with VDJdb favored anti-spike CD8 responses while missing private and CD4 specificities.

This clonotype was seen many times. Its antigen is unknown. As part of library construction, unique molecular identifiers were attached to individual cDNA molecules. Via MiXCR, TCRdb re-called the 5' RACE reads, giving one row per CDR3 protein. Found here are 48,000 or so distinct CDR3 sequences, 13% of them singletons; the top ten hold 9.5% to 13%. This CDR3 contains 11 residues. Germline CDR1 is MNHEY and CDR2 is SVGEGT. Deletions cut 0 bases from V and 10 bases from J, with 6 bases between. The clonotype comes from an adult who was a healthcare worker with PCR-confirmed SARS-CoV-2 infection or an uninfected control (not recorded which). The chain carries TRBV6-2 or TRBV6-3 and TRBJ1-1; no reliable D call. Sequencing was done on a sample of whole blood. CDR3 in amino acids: CASSYSSRAFF. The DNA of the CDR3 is TGTGCCAGCAGTTACTCGTCGCGAGCTTTCTTT.